These 24 T cell receptor beta chains were sequenced from one sample in a study of blood T cell repertoires in COVID-19. Assay used: immunoSEQ multiplex PCR; TCRdb lists only in-frame clones, some missing. Among around 150,000 clones listed, over 70% were seen once. Sequencing was performed on peripheral blood. The receptors shown here come from a woman aged 80 or over with active or convalescent COVID-19.

The chain uses TRBV11-3 and TRBJ2-3; 12 nucleotides match TRBD2. The CDR3 is made up of 17 amino acids. Losses at the gene ends were 0 bases for V and 0 bases for J; bases not matched to a gene: 1. CDR1 is SGHNT and CDR2 is YENEEA in the germline V gene. In DNA form, the CDR3 reads TGTGCCAGCAGCTTAGACGGGACTAGCGGGAGCACAGATACGCAGTATTTT. Translation gives CASSLDGTSGSTDTQYF.

V usage is TRBV4-3 and J usage is TRBJ1-2, with 8 bases lining up with TRBD1. The trim removed 2 bases at V and 6 bases at J, leaving 2 bases unmatched. The CDR3 has 13 amino acids. Germline CDR1 LGHNA, CDR2 YSLEER. The CDR3 loop is CASSQQGADGYTF. The DNA for the CDR3 is TGCGCCAGCAGCCAACAGGGGGCCGATGGCTACACCTTC.

The CDR3 sequence: CAWSVPPRAKTEAFF. The CDR3 bases are TGTGCCTGGAGTGTGCCGCCCAGGGCGAAAACTGAAGCTTTCTTT. The chain employs TRBV30 and TRBJ1-1, with D maybe TRBD1 (5 bases). Germline lookup yields CDR1 GTSNPN and CDR2 SVGIG (reference sequence). The length of the CDR3 is 15 residues. V lost 0 bases and J lost 5, with 16 bases in between.

The chain links TRBV5-4 to TRBJ1-4; tentatively, D is TRBD1 (6 bases). The CDR3 length is 15 residues. With 3 bases removed from V and 4 bases from J, the gap between germline ends came to 13 bases. The germline V gene encodes CDR1 SGHNT and CDR2 YYREEE (reference sequence). CDR3 nucleotide sequence: TGTGCCAGCAGCTCCGGACAGCGGAATAATGAAAAACTGTTTTTT. This encodes CASSSGQRNNEKLFF. The full variable domain, in which reference TRBV5-4 and TRBJ1-4 provide the parts outside the CDR3, is ETGVTQSPTHLIKTRGQQVTLRCSSQSGHNTVSWYQQALGQGPQFIFQYYREEENGRGNFPPRFSGLQFPNYSSELNVNALELDDSALYLCASSSGQRNNEKLFFGSGTQLSVL.

This clone was picked up a small number of times. The chain couples TRBV20-1 to TRBJ2-7; a possible D gene is TRBD1 (6 bases). CDR1 and CDR2 from the germline V gene are DFQATT and SNEGSKA (reference sequence). The CDR3 length is 11 residues. Trimming cost V 5 bases and J 4 bases, with 9 bases left between them. The CDR3 spells CSALDSYEQYF. In DNA, the CDR3 is TGCAGTGCTTTGGACAGTTACGAGCAGTACTTC.

This sequence joins TRBV25-1 and TRBJ2-7, with TRBD1 matching 9 bases. The germline CDR1 and CDR2 sequences are MGHDK and SYGVNS. V lost 3 bases to trimming and J lost 3 bases; unmatched junction nucleotides: 6. CDR3 length: 15 residues. The CDR3: CASSETRTGDYEQYF. CDR3 nucleotides: TGTGCCAGCAGTGAGACAAGGACAGGGGACTACGAGCAGTACTTC.

The CDR3 here is CASSVATPRGRDGYTF. The CDR3 DNA sequence: TGTGCCAGCAGCGTAGCTACACCCAGGGGGCGGGATGGCTACACCTTC. The chain combines TRBV9 with TRBJ1-2; 8 positions match TRBD1. CDR1 is SGDLS, CDR2 YYNGEE, per germline. The CDR3 is 16 residues long. V lost 0 bases, J lost 6 bases, and 10 bases stayed unmatched.

This clone was detected only once. The chain uses TRBV7-9 and TRBJ2-1; 9 bases fit TRBD1. Unmatched junction bases numbered 3, after V lost 4 bases and J lost 5 bases. From germline, CDR1 is SEHNR and CDR2 FQNEAQ (reference sequence). CDR3 length equals 14 residues. CDR3 DNA: TGTGCCAGCAGCTCTCGGACAGGGGACAATGAGCAGTTCTTC. It specifies CASSSRTGDNEQFF.

The V gene is TRBV5-1, the J gene TRBJ1-1; 7 bases align to TRBD1. Germline lookup yields CDR1 SGHRS and CDR2 YFSETQ. V trimming: 8 bases; J trimming: 2 bases; junction bases outside the gene matches: 6. The CDR3 contains 13 residues. CDR3 loop: CASTGTVNTEAFF. In DNA form, the CDR3 reads TGCGCCAGTACCGGGACAGTAAACACTGAAGCTTTCTTT. Complete variable domain (other parts from reference TRBV5-1 and TRBJ1-1): KAGVTQTPRYLIKTRGQQVTLSCSPISGHRSVSWYQQTPGQGLQFLFEYFSETQRNKGNFPGRFSGRQFSNSRSEMNVSTLELGDSALYLCASTGTVNTEAFFGQGTRLTVV.

This clone came up once. This chain links TRBV7-3 with TRBJ2-6, with TRBD2 as a possible D gene (5 bases). V was trimmed by 3 bases and J by 0 bases, leaving 9 bases between them. The germline CDR1 and CDR2 sequences are SGHTA and FQGTGA. The CDR3 is 16 residues long. CDR3 region: CASSFRGSSGANVLTF. The CDR3 DNA sequence: TGTGCCAGCAGCTTCCGGGGTAGCTCTGGGGCCAACGTCCTGACTTTC.

The chain combines TRBV7-9 with TRBJ2-2, with 7 bases lining up with TRBD1. The CDR3 loop spans 15 amino acids. Germline V gives CDR1 SEHNR, CDR2 FQNEAQ (reference sequence). J was trimmed by 2 bases and V by 4 bases; bases with no gene match: 4. The CDR3 bases are TGTGCCAGCAGCTCAGGGACAGCCAACACCGGGGAGCTGTTTTTT. Translation gives CASSSGTANTGELFF.

This clone was seen only once. The V call is TRBV9, the J call TRBJ2-7; TRBD2 agrees at 10 bases. Per the germline V gene, CDR1 is SGDLS and CDR2 is YYNGEE. Trimming cost V 4 bases and J 2 bases; bases outside gene matches: 3. This CDR3 has 14 amino acids. CDR3 loop: CASSTTSGTYEQYF. The CDR3 DNA reads as TGTGCCAGCAGCACAACTAGCGGGACCTACGAGCAGTACTTC.

The V gene is TRBV12-3 or TRBV12-4, the J gene TRBJ1-3; D unresolved. The CDR3 spans 13 residues. V was trimmed by 6 bases and J by 11 bases, leaving 17 bases between them. This chain's CDR3 is CASRSSGTLPIYF. The DNA for the CDR3 is TGTGCCAGCAGGTCTTCAGGTACGCTTCCCATATATTTT.

A few counts support this clone. The CDR3 DNA sequence: TGTGCCAGCTCTATCGGTCAGCCCCAGCATTTT. Translation: CASSIGQPQHF. The chain employs TRBV6-5 and TRBJ1-5, with D uncertain. There are 11 residues in the CDR3. Trimming removed 8 bases at V and 6 bases at J, with 8 bases between. The V gene's germline CDR1 is MNHEY and CDR2 SVGAGI.

This rearrangement joins TRBV10-2 to TRBJ1-6, with 8 bases matching TRBD1. Trimming removed 7 bases from V and 8 bases from J; junction bases left unmatched: 7. CDR3 length equals 14 residues. Germline CDR1 is WSHSY and CDR2 is SAAADI. The CDR3 nucleotides read TGCGCCAGCACCCGGACAGGGTGGGATTCACCCCTCCACTTT. Encoded protein: CASTRTGWDSPLHF.

The rearrangement uses TRBV21-1 and TRBJ1-1; the table's D call of TRBD1 was not tested on the DNA. TRBV21-1 is tagged as a pseudogene. This CDR3 contains 15 residues. The CDR3 sequence is CASSKATGADTEAFF. CDR3 coding DNA: TGTGCCAGCAGCAAGGCCACAGGGGCCGACACTGAAGCTTTCTTT.

The V call is TRBV7-8, the J call TRBJ2-7, with TRBD1 identical over 9 bases. V lost 6 bases and J lost 2; bases outside the gene matches: 2. CDR3 length equals 13 residues. The germline CDR1 and CDR2 sequences are SGHVS and FQNEAQ. CDR3 in amino acids: CASRDRGTYEQYF. The CDR3 nucleotides are TGTGCCAGCAGGGACAGGGGTACCTACGAGCAGTACTTC. Combining the CDR3 with reference TRBV7-8 and TRBJ2-7 gives the whole variable domain GAGVSQSPRYKVAKRGQDVALRCDPISGHVSLFWYQQALGQGPEFLTYFQNEAQLDKSGLPSDRFFAERPEGSVSTLKIQRTQQEDSAVYLCASRDRGTYEQYFGPGTRLTVT.

The rearrangement links TRBV18 to TRBJ2-7; a possible D gene is TRBD2 (6 bases). Between the trimmed V and J ends, which lost 0 bases and 2 bases, there was a span of 8 bases. CDR1 is KGHSH and CDR2 is LQKENI in the germline V gene. The CDR3 is made up of 14 amino acids. The DNA for the CDR3 is TGTGCCAGCTCACCACCCGGGACTCCCTACGAGCAGTACTTC. Its protein is CASSPPGTPYEQYF. Full variable domain (rest looked up from reference TRBV18 and TRBJ2-7): NAGVMQNPRHLVRRRGQEARLRCSPMKGHSHVYWYRQLPEEGLKFMVYLQKENIIDESGMPKERFSAEFPKEGPSILRIQQVVRGDSAAYFCASSPPGTPYEQYFGPGTRLTVT.

The chain carries TRBV6-5 and TRBJ1-5; the D is unclear. Germline-derived CDR1 and CDR2 are MNHEY and SVGAGI. The CDR3 covers 13 residues. V lost 2 bases, J lost 7 bases, and 9 bases lay in between. The CDR3 DNA is TGTGCCAGCAGTTACAGCCACAGCCAGCCCCAGCATTTT. Its protein is CASSYSHSQPQHF.

Here the CDR3 reads CASSFEGGGSPLHF. In DNA, the CDR3 is TGTGCCAGCAGCTTTGAAGGGGGTGGTTCACCCCTCCACTTT. The rearrangement joins TRBV5-4 to TRBJ1-6, with D perhaps matching TRBD1 (6 bases). The V gene's germline CDR1 is SGHNT and CDR2 YYREEE (reference sequence). V dropped 2 bases and J dropped 9 bases, with 12 bases sitting between them. The CDR3 consists of 14 residues.

V is TRBV5-8 and J is TRBJ2-7, with 9 bases that match TRBD1. CDR3 size: 15 residues. CDR1 and CDR2 (germline): SGHTS, YDEGEE. J gave up 5 bases and V 4 bases, and 10 bases lay outside the gene matches. For the CDR3, the DNA is TGTGCCAGCAGCCAGATCGGGACAGGGCAAGACGAGCAGTACTTC. Its protein product is CASSQIGTGQDEQYF.

The J gene is TRBJ1-5, the V gene TRBV5-8; possibly TRBD1 for D (5 bases). Germline CDR1 reads SGHTS; CDR2 reads YDEGEE. The CDR3 is 14 residues long. The V gene lost 2 bases and the J gene lost 4 bases, with 10 bases spanning the gap. CDR3: CASSLQALNQPQHF. The CDR3 DNA reads TGTGCCAGCAGCTTACAGGCTTTAAATCAGCCCCAGCATTTT. The full variable domain, in which reference TRBV5-8 and TRBJ1-5 provide the parts outside the CDR3, is EAGVTQSPTHLIKTRGQQATLRCSPISGHTSVYWYQQALGLGLQFLLWYDEGEERNRGNFPPRFSGRQFPNYSSELNVNALELEDSALYLCASSLQALNQPQHFGDGTRLSIL.

This rearrangement joins TRBV19 to TRBJ1-2; 10 bases are shared with TRBD1. Germline assignment: CDR1 LNHDA and CDR2 SQIVND (reference sequence). V shed 7 bases and J 4 bases; nucleotides not matched to a gene: 9. The CDR3 runs 15 residues. The CDR3 loop reads CASTDVGQGLYGYTF. CDR3 in DNA: TGTGCCAGTACCGACGTGGGACAGGGGCTCTATGGCTACACCTTC.

The rearrangement links TRBV6-5 to TRBJ2-1; 11 nucleotides align to TRBD1. Germline-derived CDR1 and CDR2 are MNHEY and SVGAGI. This CDR3 contains 15 residues. After removal of 5 bases from V and 7 bases from J, the junction contained 7 bases not matched to a gene. CDR3 nucleotides: TGTGCCAGCAGTCTAAAGGGGACAGGGGGAAATGAGCAGTTCTTC. Translated, it gives CASSLKGTGGNEQFF.